This is a list of T cell receptor beta chains from one sample in a study of blood T cell repertoires in COVID-19. Sequencing used immunoSEQ multiplex PCR; TCRdb keeps in-frame clones, though not all of them. Of about 300,000 clones in the sample, 70% to 90% were seen once. Sequences were obtained from PBMCs or T cells enriched from blood (not recorded which). These receptors all come from a man aged 25-40 years who had recovered from COVID-19. The CDR3 runs from the conserved cysteine through the conserved F or W. A D gene is named only where the DNA matches it firmly. Not all rows give a size; the values are once, few, many and, for expanded clones, a class.

>TRBJ2-5|TRBV5-5|.|.
TGTGCCAGCAGCACCGGCGTACTAGGGAGTTTTGAGACCCAGTACTTC
CASSTGVLGSFETQYF
>TRBJ1-6|TRBV18|.|.
TGTGCCAGCACCCGGGATCTAAGTGCTTCACCCCTCCACTTT
CASTRDLSASPLHF
>TRBJ1-2|TRBV12-3/TRBV12-4|TRBD1|.
TGTGCCAGCAGGGAGACAGGGGGAGAAGGCTACACCTTC
CASRETGGEGYTF
>TRBJ1-2|TRBV7-9|.|.
TGTGCCAGCAGCTCGCAAGTCACAGGGAACTATGGCTACACCTTC
CASSSQVTGNYGYTF
>TRBJ2-5|TRBV7-2|TRBD1|.
TGTGCCAGCAGACAGAATGACAGGGTGCAAGAGACCCAGTACTTC
CASRQNDRVQETQYF
>TRBJ2-1|TRBV5-1|TRBD2|.
TGCGCCAGCAGCTCCCTCGGGGGGGCCTCCTATAATGAGCAGTTCTTC
CASSSLGGASYNEQFF
>TRBJ1-2|TRBV3-1/TRBV3-2|TRBD1|.
TGTGCCAGCAGCCATAAGACCACCAGGGGGTCCTATGGCTACACCTTC
CASSHKTTRGSYGYTF
>TRBJ2-1|TRBV15|TRBD2|.
TGTGCCACCAGCAGAGGAGGCCTAGCGGAATACAATGAGCAGTTCTTC
CATSRGGLAEYNEQFF
>TRBJ2-5|TRBV5-4|TRBD2|.
TGTGCCAGCAGCTTCCTGGGACTAGCGGGGGGGCGAGAGACCCAGTACTTC
CASSFLGLAGGRETQYF
>TRBJ1-3|TRBV9|.|.
TGTGCCAGCAGCGTAGAGGGGTCTGGAAACACCATATATTTT
CASSVEGSGNTIYF
>TRBJ1-5|TRBV15|TRBD1|.
TGTGCCACCAGCAGACGAAGGACAGGGGCGGCCCAGCATTTT
CATSRRRTGAAQHF
>TRBJ1-2|TRBV18|.|.
TGTGCCAGCTCACCCATTGGACAGAACTATGGCTACACCTTC
CASSPIGQNYGYTF
>TRBJ1-1|TRBV7-8|.|.
TGTGCCAGCAGCCGTCAACCGAGCACTGAAGCTTTCTTT
CASSRQPSTEAFF
>TRBJ1-1|TRBV7-2|TRBD1|.
TGTGCCAGCAGCTTAGATCCTCGTTTAAGGGGGCAAAACACTGAAGCTTTCTTT
CASSLDPRLRGQNTEAFF
>TRBJ1-2|TRBV19|.|.
TGTGCCAGTAGTACAATCACCGGGATTAACTATGGCTACACCTTC
CASSTITGINYGYTF
>TRBJ2-5|TRBV5-6|.|.
TGTGCCAGCAGCTTGGTCGGGGACCAAGAGACCCAGTACTTC
CASSLVGDQETQYF
>TRBJ1-2|TRBV28|.|once
TGTGCCAGCAGCAACGATTTGGGGGCCCTCTATGGCTACACCTTC
CASSNDLGALYGYTF
>TRBJ2-1|TRBV27|TRBD2|.
TGTGCCAGCAGTTTAATAGCGGGGGGGGACAATGAGCAGTTCTTC
CASSLIAGGDNEQFF
>TRBJ2-5|TRBV7-2|.|.
TGTGCCAGCAGCTTGCCTCTGGGGGGTGTGGAAGAGACCCAGTACTTC
CASSLPLGGVEETQYF
>TRBJ2-1|TRBV4-2|.|.
TGTGCCAGCAGCCAAACGCAGGTCGAGCAGTTCTTC
CASSQTQVEQFF
>TRBJ1-6|TRBV2|.|.
TGTGCCAGCAGTGAAACGCAAGGGACAAATTCACCCCTCCACTTT
CASSETQGTNSPLHF
>TRBJ1-2|TRBV23-1|TRBD1|many
TGCGCCAGCAGTCAGCGGGACAGGGGGCGAGGGAGCTACACCTTC
CASSQRDRGRGSYTF
>TRBJ2-1|TRBV9|TRBD2|.
TGTGCCAGCAGCGTGTTAGCGGGGCGAACCTACAATGAGCAGTTCTTC
CASSVLAGRTYNEQFF
>TRBJ2-4|TRBV5-1|.|.
TGCGCCAGCAGGCTAACGTCGGGGGAAATAGCCAAAAACATTCAGTACTTC
CASRLTSGEIAKNIQYF
>TRBJ2-7|TRBV5-1|TRBD2|.
TGCGCCAGCAGTAATCCACCGGGACTAGTCTTCCACGAGCAGTACTTC
CASSNPPGLVFHEQYF
>TRBJ2-5|TRBV7-9|.|.
TGTGCCAGCAGCTTAGCCAAAACCGGTTACCGGGACCAAGAGACCCAGTACTTC
CASSLAKTGYRDQETQYF
>TRBJ2-1|TRBV7-9|TRBD2|.
TGTGCCAGCAGCTTAGGGCGGGGGACCTACAATGAGCAGTTCTTC
CASSLGRGTYNEQFF
>TRBJ2-2|TRBV19|.|.
TGTGCCAGTAGTATTGGGGTAGGGGTCACCGGGGAGCTGTTTTTT
CASSIGVGVTGELFF
>TRBJ2-3|TRBV24-1|TRBD2|.
TGTGCCACCAGTGACGAGCGGGGGGTCACAGATACGCAGTATTTT
CATSDERGVTDTQYF
>TRBJ1-2|TRBV27|.|few
TGTGCCAGCAGTCCTGACAGGCACTATGGCTACACCTTC
CASSPDRHYGYTF
>TRBJ1-2|TRBV15|.|.
TGTGCCACCAGCAGAGACGGTAACTATGGCTACACCTTC
CATSRDGNYGYTF
>TRBJ2-4|TRBV12-5|.|.
TGTGCTAGTGGCCAGGGAAACATTCAGTACTTC
CASGQGNIQYF
>TRBJ1-5|TRBV18|.|.
TGTGCCAGCTCACCACCGGGCCGTAGCAATCAGCCCCAGCATTTT
CASSPPGRSNQPQHF
>TRBJ1-2|TRBV4-1|.|.
TGCGCCAGCAGCCAAATCACAGCCAACTATGGCTACACCTTC
CASSQITANYGYTF
>TRBJ1-2|TRBV9|TRBD1|.
TGTGCCAGCAGCGCCGGTGGACAGGGGGCATCCAGCTATGGCTACACCTTC
CASSAGGQGASSYGYTF
>TRBJ1-2|TRBV19|.|.
TGTGCCAGTAGTCAGGACAGCTTCTATGGCTACACCTTC
CASSQDSFYGYTF
>TRBJ2-3|TRBV4-3|TRBD2|once
TGCGCCAGCAGCCAACGTCCTCGGGGGGGATTTTCTGCAGATACGCAGTATTTT
CASSQRPRGGFSADTQYF
>TRBJ2-1|TRBV14|TRBD1|.
TGTGCCAGCAGCCAAGTTAGGGCAGGGGGCTGGGGTGAGCAGTTCTTC
CASSQVRAGGWGEQFF
>TRBJ1-4|TRBV6-5|TRBD1|.
TGTGCCAGCACGGCGCACAGGGGCTATGAAAAACTGTTTTTT
CASTAHRGYEKLFF
>TRBJ2-2|TRBV5-1|.|.
TGCGCCAGCAGCATGACTAGAACCGCGAACACCGGGGAGCTGTTTTTT
CASSMTRTANTGELFF
>TRBJ2-1|TRBV19|.|.
TGTGCCACCTCCGGGGTTTATGAGCAGTTCTTC
CATSGVYEQFF
>TRBJ1-5|TRBV2|.|.
TGTGCCAGCAGTGAGGGAGGGCATCAGCCCCAGCATTTT
CASSEGGHQPQHF
>TRBJ1-2|TRBV14|.|.
TGTGCCAGCAGCCAAGGGGCGAACTATGGCTACACCTTC
CASSQGANYGYTF
>TRBJ1-3|TRBV5-4|.|.
TGTGCCAGCAGCCTCCCTGGAGGGGGGGGCTCTGGAAACACCATATATTTT
CASSLPGGGGSGNTIYF
>TRBJ1-6|TRBV4-1|TRBD1|.
TGCGCCAGCAGCCAGCCCCCTGGGGAAGGGGGCAATTCACCCCTCCACTTT
CASSQPPGEGGNSPLHF
>TRBJ2-2|TRBV4-3|.|.
TGCGCCAGCAGCCAAGATCCGGGGGGCACCACCGGGGAGCTGTTTTTT
CASSQDPGGTTGELFF
>TRBJ2-4|TRBV5-1|.|few
TGCGCCAGCAGTTTAGGACCTGGAGGTACCAAAAACATTCAGTACTTC
CASSLGPGGTKNIQYF
>TRBJ2-7|TRBV29-1|TRBD1|.
TGCAGCGCAGGACAGGGGACCGGCTCCTACGAGCAGTACTTC
CSAGQGTGSYEQYF
>TRBJ2-5|TRBV5-1|TRBD2|.
TGCGCCAGCAGCCCGACTAGCGGGGGGTACCAAGAGACCCAGTACTTC
CASSPTSGGYQETQYF
>TRBJ1-3|TRBV12-3/TRBV12-4|.|.
TGTGCCAGCAGAGATACAGGAAACACCATATATTTT
CASRDTGNTIYF
>TRBJ2-7|TRBV27|TRBD2|.
TGTGCCAGCAGTTTAACGCGGGAGACCTACGAGCAGTACTTC
CASSLTRETYEQYF
>TRBJ1-1|TRBV5-6|.|.
TGTGCCAGCAGCCACACGGGGAACACTGAAGCTTTCTTT
CASSHTGNTEAFF
>TRBJ1-6|TRBV3-1/TRBV3-2|.|once
TGTGCCAGCAGCCAATGGGGAGGGAGCAAACGTAATTCACCCCTCCACTTT
CASSQWGGSKRNSPLHF
>TRBJ1-2|TRBV5-5|TRBD1|.
TGTGCCAGCAGCCCACAGGGGGACTATGGCTACACCTTC
CASSPQGDYGYTF
>TRBJ1-3|TRBV7-2|.|.
TGTGCCAGCAGCTCAGGACAGATGAGGTCTGGAAACACCATATATTTT
CASSSGQMRSGNTIYF
>TRBJ1-1|TRBV30|TRBD1|.
TGTGCCTGGAGTGTAAAGGGGGACAGGCCCATGAACACTGAAGCTTTCTTT
CAWSVKGDRPMNTEAFF
>TRBJ2-5|TRBV9|.|.
TGTGCCAGCAGCGTAGGAGGGAAGAAAGAGACCCAGTACTTC
CASSVGGKKETQYF
>TRBJ2-2|TRBV5-4|TRBD2|.
TGTGCCAGCAGCTTGGGGCTAGCGGGGGTAAACACCGGGGAGCTGTTTTTT
CASSLGLAGVNTGELFF
>TRBJ2-1|TRBV2|TRBD1|.
TGTGCCAGCAGTGCTAGCAGGGGGCTCAATGAGCAGTTCTTC
CASSASRGLNEQFF